The present entry profiles one TCR beta chain with its context. This clone was seen a handful of times. Its target antigen remains unknown. One base away there is no much larger clone; base qualities are not given. Each collaborating institution followed its own protocols to collect whole blood in K2EDTA tubes. For TCRbeta analysis, collaborator samples were shipped as frozen whole blood, as isolated PBMCs, or as DNA extracted from either sample type. CDR1 and CDR2 were assigned from the germline V gene (reference sequence) as MNHEY and SMNVEV. From the cysteine up to the phenylalanine, the CDR3 has a length of 14 residues. The DNA shown is the 42-base CDR3, in frame from base 1. Trimmed from V: 7 bases; trimmed from J: 7 bases; junction bases lacking a gene match: 8. The data were taken from a study of blood T cell repertoires in COVID-19 (dated by TCRdb to 2018 to 2020). With regard to the full study: Samples from collaborators originated in the United States, Italy and Spain and spanned both the acute and convalescent phases of COVID-19. A freely available public database, intended as a resource for researchers studying the immune response to SARS-CoV-2, is where the repertoires were released. Samples came from the ongoing ImmuneRACE study (first 160 participants) plus 1,254 subjects from 6 global collaborators. HLA class I and class II types, where available, came from metadata supplied by the sample provider rather than from assay-based typing. Deeply sampled blood TCRbeta repertoires from subjects exposed to, actively infected with, or recovered from COVID-19 were included in the dataset. A de-identified subject ID, COVID-19 status, age in years and sex were almost always included in the sample metadata. The prospective study material was composed of cDNA or gDNA derived from T cells, B-cell-depleted T cells, or PBMCs. On the study overall, not on this receptor specifically: The amount of clinical and demographic metadata varied by source and participant and was provided uncurated.

TCRbeta CDR3 regions were amplified from genomic DNA by means of the immunoSEQ Assay, a bias-controlled multiplex PCR. In the authors' own workflow: The number of nucleated cells in each sample was estimated from the amplification of reference gene primers within the assay. Sequence reads were collapsed and filtered to measure the absolute abundance of every unique TCRbeta CDR3 rearrangement. Productive Simpson clonality was computed per sample as the square root of Simpson's diversity index over productive rearrangements. TCRdb mirrors the immuneACCESS table, restricted to in-frame sequences. Some clones are absent from its copies; in checked studies, under half trace to an unresolved V gene, and the reason for the others is unknown. The DNA gave D and trimming, while V, J and clone size come from that table. The sample includes 200,000 to 250,000 clones, with more than 65% observed a single time. The top ten constitute roughly a tenth of the sample.

Sequenced material: peripheral blood. The sequence links TRBV27 to TRBJ2-1; 9 nucleotides in the junction match TRBD1. The receptor comes from a man over 45 with active or convalescent COVID-19. CDR3 reads: CASTPQGAKNEQFF. The DNA sequence reads TGTGCCAGCACCCCACAGGGGGCAAAAAATGAGCAGTTCTTC.